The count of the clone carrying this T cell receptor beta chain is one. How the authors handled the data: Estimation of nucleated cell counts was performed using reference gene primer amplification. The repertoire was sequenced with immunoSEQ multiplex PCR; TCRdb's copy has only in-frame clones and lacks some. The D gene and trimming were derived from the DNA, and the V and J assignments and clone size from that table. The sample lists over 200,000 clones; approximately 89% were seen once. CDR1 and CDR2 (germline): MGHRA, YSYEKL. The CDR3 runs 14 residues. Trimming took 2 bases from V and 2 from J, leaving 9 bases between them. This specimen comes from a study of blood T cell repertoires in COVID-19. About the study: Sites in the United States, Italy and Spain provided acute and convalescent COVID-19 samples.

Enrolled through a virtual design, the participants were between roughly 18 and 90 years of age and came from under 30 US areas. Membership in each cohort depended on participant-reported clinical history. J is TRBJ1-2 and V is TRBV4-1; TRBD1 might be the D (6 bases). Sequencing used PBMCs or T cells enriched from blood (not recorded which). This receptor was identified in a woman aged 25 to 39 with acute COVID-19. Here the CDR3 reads CASSQNTGNYGYTF. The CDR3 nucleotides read TGCGCCAGCAGCCAAAACACAGGGAACTATGGCTACACCTTC.